This TCR beta chain was identified in a study of T-cell memory formation after mild COVID-19. In the study overall: TCR clusters were largely donor specific. Study results and limitations: Some clones that responded were present in memory (sampled pre-infection), which suggests cross-reactive memory joined. Later expanders leaned toward CD4+, whereas clones contracting from day 15 to 85 were balanced CD4/CD8.

TCRdb reprocessed the 5' RACE reads with MiXCR, giving one entry per CDR3 protein. The sample has approximately 350,000 distinct CDR3 sequences; approximately 12% are singletons. As for this clonotype: The antigen is not known.

The TCR originated in a man younger than 35 who had mild COVID-19 (a few samples of this study predate the infection). Cell type and time point are not known. What was sequenced was PBMCs or a T cell subset sorted from them (not recorded which).

The CDR3 protein is CASSPQDGPNIQYF. DNA for the CDR3: TGTGCCAGCAGTCCCCAGGATGGCCCAAACATTCAGTACTTC. The V gene is TRBV12-3 or TRBV12-4, the J gene TRBJ2-4; D remains unclear. Deletions cut 5 bases from V and 6 bases from J, with 14 bases between. This CDR3 contains 14 residues.